Sequencing of this T cell receptor beta chain was carried out in a study of blood T cell repertoires in COVID-19. Study information: From the United States, Italy and Spain came samples of acute and convalescent COVID-19. The cDNA or gDNA used as material had been derived from T cells, B-cell-depleted T cells, or PBMCs.

Under the authors' procedure: Nucleated cell counts were estimated from reference gene primer amplification. Libraries were prepared by immunoSEQ multiplex PCR; TCRdb keeps only in-frame clonotypes and omits some of them. That table is the source of V, J and clone size, and D and trimming were worked out from the DNA. Here the sample spans approximately 310,000 clones, 85% being singletons. The table lists this clone with a few counts. Across over 20 US areas, participants ranged in age from 18 to 89 years. This receptor was obtained from a woman in her twenties or thirties who had been exposed to COVID-19. The sequenced sample consisted of PBMCs or T cells enriched from blood (not recorded which).

The DNA for the CDR3 is TGTGCCAGCAGCTTTACTAGCGGGTTTTCCTACGAGCAGTACTTC. It translates to CASSFTSGFSYEQYF. The chain combines TRBV7-8 with TRBJ2-7, with 9 bases fitting TRBD2. CDR3 length: 15 amino acids. Per the germline V gene, CDR1 is SGHVS and CDR2 is FQNEAQ. V shed 3 bases, J shed 1 base, and the junction held 4 bases outside the gene matches. Drawing the rest from reference TRBV7-8 and TRBJ2-7, the complete variable domain is GAGVSQSPRYKVAKRGQDVALRCDPISGHVSLFWYQQALGQGPEFLTYFQNEAQLDKSGLPSDRFFAERPEGSVSTLKIQRTQQEDSAVYLCASSFTSGFSYEQYFGPGTRLTVT.